Each of the 22 T cell receptor beta chains below was sequenced from the same sample in a study of somatic mutations in cytotoxic T cells in rheumatoid arthritis. Clones were sequenced by immunoSEQ multiplex PCR, and TCRdb holds only the in-frame ones, with some missing. The sample records roughly 2,500 clones, around 77% being singletons. Sequencing was done on a sample of CD8+ T cells sorted from blood. The receptors were gathered from a woman aged 40 to 50 with rheumatoid arthritis.

V and J are TRBV13 and TRBJ2-7, with TRBD1 matching over 8 bases. V was pared by 4 bases and J by 4 bases, with 9 bases of the junction left unmatched. Germline V gives CDR1 PRHDT, CDR2 FYEKMQ (reference sequence). CDR3 length equals 15 residues. CDR3: CASSSRDRSYYEQYF. The DNA for the CDR3 is TGTGCCAGCAGCTCCCGGGACAGGAGTTATTACGAGCAGTACTTC. Full variable domain (remainder filled in from reference TRBV13 and TRBJ2-7): AAGVIQSPRHLIKEKRETATLKCYPIPRHDTVYWYQQGPGQDPQFLISFYEKMQSDKGSIPDRFSAQQFSDYHSELNMSSLELGDSALYFCASSSRDRSYYEQYFGPGTRLTVT.

V is TRBV6-1 and J is TRBJ1-2; 7 bases fit TRBD1. The junction had 8 bases not matched to a gene; V was cut back by 3 bases and J by 4 bases. Germline CDR1 and CDR2: MNHNS and SASEGT. This CDR3 comprises 15 residues. The CDR3 spells CASSDQGGAIYGYTF. CDR3 DNA: TGTGCCAGCAGTGATCAAGGGGGCGCGATCTATGGCTACACCTTC.

The rearrangement joins TRBV9 to TRBJ1-1; D unclear. Trimming stripped 0 bases from V and 5 bases from J, with 11 bases between. Germline CDR1 reads SGDLS; CDR2 reads YYNGEE. There are 14 residues in the CDR3. CDR3 nucleotides: TGTGCCAGCAGCGTAGGGCAGGCTGGAACTGAAGCTTTCTTT. Protein: CASSVGQAGTEAFF.

This clone was recorded only once. The V and J genes are TRBV6-5 and TRBJ2-3; 14 positions match TRBD2. With V trimmed by 6 bases and J by 3 bases, 2 bases remained unmatched. In germline, CDR1 is MNHEY, CDR2 SVGAGI. The CDR3 is 15 residues long. The CDR3 here is CASRGLAGVTDTQYF. CDR3 bases: TGTGCCAGCAGGGGACTAGCGGGAGTGACAGATACGCAGTATTTT.

This clone was counted a single time. V gene TRBV25-1 combines with J gene TRBJ2-7; maybe TRBD1 (6 bases). CDR3 length: 17 residues. Trimming removed 1 base at V and 3 bases at J, with 19 bases between. Germline CDR1 and CDR2: MGHDK and SYGVNS. CDR3 amino acids: CASSESPRGRRGYEQYF. The CDR3, as DNA: TGTGCCAGCAGTGAATCCCCTCGGGGACGCAGGGGCTACGAGCAGTACTTC.

This clone has more than one count but fewer than ten. V gene TRBV6-4 combines with J gene TRBJ2-2; D perhaps matches TRBD1 (6 bases). From germline, CDR1 is MRHNA and CDR2 SNTAGT. This CDR3 has 16 amino acids. With 2 bases removed from V and 6 bases from J, the gap between germline ends came to 16 bases. The CDR3 loop is CASSDKTGSEAGELFF. The CDR3 DNA reads TGTGCCAGCAGTGACAAGACAGGTTCGGAAGCCGGGGAGCTGTTTTTT.

V gene TRBV28 combines with J gene TRBJ1-1; TRBD1 might be the D (5 bases). The CDR3 sequence is 12 residues long. V was clipped by 3 bases and J by 7 bases, with 9 bases between them. The germline gives CDR1 MDHEN, CDR2 SYDVKM. Written as DNA, the CDR3 is TGTGCCAGCAGTTTGGATAGGGGTGAAGCTTTCTTT. Translated, it gives CASSLDRGEAFF.

This clone was seen just once. The chain joins TRBV11-3 to TRBJ2-1, with D uncertain. The germline CDR1 and CDR2 sequences are SGHNT and YENEEA. The CDR3 is 11 amino acids. V was cut by 4 bases and J by 7 bases, with 5 bases left in between. In nucleotides, the CDR3 is TGTGCCAGCAGCTCCTCGAATGAGCAGTTCTTC. Translated, it gives CASSSSNEQFF. Supplemented by reference TRBV11-3 and TRBJ2-1, the full variable domain reads EAGVVQSPRYKIIEKKQPVAFWCNPISGHNTLYWYLQNLGQGPELLIRYENEEAVDDSQLPKDRFSAERLKGVDSTLKIQPAELGDSAVYLCASSSSNEQFFGPGTRLTVL.

The gene calls are TRBV6-4 and TRBJ2-3; 9 nucleotides line up with TRBD2. This CDR3 is built from 15 residues. Germline V gives CDR1 MRHNA, CDR2 SNTAGT. The V segment lost 2 bases and the J segment 4 bases; nucleotides outside the gene matches: 4. CDR3 sequence: CASSDGGGASDTQYF. CDR3 in DNA: TGTGCCAGCAGTGACGGCGGGGGGGCTTCAGATACGCAGTATTTT.

The rearrangement uses TRBV28 and TRBJ2-5; D possibly corresponds to TRBD1 (6 bases). This CDR3 is 15 amino acids long. Looked up from germline, CDR1 is MDHEN and CDR2 is SYDVKM. Trimming pared 6 bases from V and 2 bases from J, leaving 16 bases between. In nucleotides, the CDR3 is TGTGCCAGCAGCCCCGAGGCAGGGGAACAAGAGACCCAGTACTTC. Amino acids: CASSPEAGEQETQYF.

The chain couples TRBV10-2 to TRBJ2-5; D may be TRBD1 (5 bases). The CDR3 consists of 11 residues. Germline-derived CDR1 and CDR2 are WSHSY and SAAADI. V was clipped by 7 bases and J by 5 bases, with 8 bases between them. The CDR3 DNA sequence: TGCGCCAGCACGCAGGGCGAGACCCAGTACTTC. Amino acids: CASTQGETQYF.

This rearrangement joins TRBV9 to TRBJ2-7; weak D call: TRBD1 (6 bases). CDR1 is SGDLS, CDR2 YYNGEE, per germline. The CDR3 is 12 amino acids. V was clipped by 4 bases and J by 5 bases, with 10 bases between them. In DNA form, the CDR3 reads TGTGCCAGCAGCCCCGGGACAAACGAGCAGTACTTC. Its protein product is CASSPGTNEQYF.

The chain links TRBV6-5 to TRBJ1-1; weak D call: TRBD1 (5 bases). V was shortened by 5 bases and J by 6 bases, with 13 bases between the two germline ends. CDR1 MNHEY and CDR2 SVGAGI come from the germline V gene. The CDR3 length is 13 residues. Written as DNA, the CDR3 is TGTGCCAGCAGTCCCCAGGGCGGTTCTGAAGCTTTCTTT. Translation: CASSPQGGSEAFF.

The V gene is TRBV27, the J gene TRBJ2-5, with D perhaps matching TRBD2 (6 bases). Germline V lookup: CDR1 MNHEY, CDR2 SMNVEV (reference sequence). The ends were cut back, 5 bases at V and 4 bases at J, with 23 bases in the middle. This CDR3 is 17 amino acids long. As DNA, the CDR3 is TGTGCCAGCAGTCTTTTGGGCGTTCTAGGAGCGGGAGAGACCCAGTACTTC. As protein: CASSLLGVLGAGETQYF.

CDR3 bases: TGTGCCAGCAGCCCGGACAAGGACTATGGCTACACCTTC. Its translation: CASSPDKDYGYTF. The V call is TRBV9, the J call TRBJ1-2, with D tentatively TRBD1 (5 bases). This CDR3 is built from 13 residues. The germline gives CDR1 SGDLS, CDR2 YYNGEE. Trimming removed 4 bases from V and 3 bases from J, with 10 bases in between.

J is TRBJ2-2 and V is TRBV29-1; 10 bases match TRBD1. Germline assignment: CDR1 SQVTM and CDR2 ANQGSEA. The CDR3 length is 16 residues. With V trimmed by 1 base and J by 5 bases, 7 bases remained unmatched. The CDR3 DNA reads TGCAGCGTTGAAGCAACCGGGACAGGGGTTACCGGGGAGCTGTTTTTT. Protein product: CSVEATGTGVTGELFF.

Note on this clone: Other DNA sequences in this sample translate to the same CDR3. The chain is built from TRBV11-3 and TRBJ2-5; 9 nucleotides line up with TRBD1. The CDR3 totals 16 residues. Germline CDR1 SGHNT, CDR2 YENEEA. J lost 0 bases, V lost 1 base, and 3 bases had no gene match. Here the CDR3 DNA reads TGTGCCAGCAGCTTAGGGACAGGGGACCACCAAGAGACCCAGTACTTC. Encoded protein: CASSLGTGDHQETQYF.

The chain carries TRBV9 and TRBJ2-3; perhaps TRBD2 as D (7 bases). Trimming took 0 bases from V and 3 from J, leaving 14 bases between them. CDR3 length: 16 residues. Germline lookup yields CDR1 SGDLS and CDR2 YYNGEE. The CDR3, as DNA: TGTGCCAGCAGCGTAGAGGGGGGGATCTCGACAGATACGCAGTATTTT. Amino acid sequence: CASSVEGGISTDTQYF.

The chain links TRBV13 to TRBJ2-5; D uncertain. TRBJ2-7 explains the end of the DNA better; the J call may be wrong. The CDR3 runs to 12 residues. Germline V gene data show CDR1 as PRHDT and CDR2 as FYEKMQ (reference sequence). CDR3 sequence: CASSDGDYEQYF. In DNA form, the CDR3 reads TGTGCCAGCAGTGATGGGGACTACGAGCAGTACTTC.

The chain is built from TRBV11-3 and TRBJ2-1; D perhaps matches TRBD1 (5 bases). Trimming stripped 5 bases from V and 6 bases from J, with 20 bases between. The length of the CDR3 is 16 residues. Germline V CDR1 and CDR2: SGHNT, YENEEA. CDR3 amino acids: CASSPPPGHGPNEQFF. The CDR3 bases are TGTGCCAGCAGCCCGCCCCCAGGACATGGCCCCAATGAGCAGTTCTTC.

This clone was detected once. The rearrangement joins TRBV2 to TRBJ2-7; 14 bases match TRBD2. V was clipped by 8 bases and J by 0 bases; unmatched bases: 6. Per germline, CDR1 SNHLY and CDR2 FYNNEI. The CDR3 covers 16 residues. DNA of the CDR3: TGTGCCAGCCAAGGGACTAGCGGGAGTACCTCCTACGAGCAGTACTTC. Encoded protein: CASQGTSGSTSYEQYF.

This rearrangement joins TRBV5-1 to TRBJ2-7; 11 bases match TRBD2. The ends lost 4 bases at V and 1 base at J; junction bases unmatched: 4. CDR1 is SGHRS, CDR2 YFSETQ, per germline. This CDR3 spans 15 amino acids. In DNA form, the CDR3 reads TGCGCCAGCAGCCCAAGACTAGCGGGGTCCTACGAGCAGTACTTC. Amino acid sequence: CASSPRLAGSYEQYF.